These 30 T cell receptor beta chains were sequenced from one sample in a study of shared clonotypes between healthy human individuals. The assay was immunoSEQ multiplex PCR, and TCRdb's table has in-frame clones only and misses some. The data hold about 1,500,000 clones, with 95% to 97% observed a single time. The sequencing sample was made of naive CD4+ T cells sorted from blood. The subset was: CD45RA+ positively selected. Every receptor here comes from a man aged 25 to 45 in good health.

V is TRBV5-1 and J is TRBJ2-1; 15 bases are a match to TRBD2. The CDR3 totals 18 residues. Germline CDR1 reads SGHRS; CDR2 reads YFSETQ. Trimming cost V 4 bases and J 0 bases; bases outside gene matches: 5. The CDR3 region has the DNA TGCGCCAGCAGCGGACTAGCGGGAGGGCCTAGCTCCTACAATGAGCAGTTCTTC. Protein: CASSGLAGGPSSYNEQFF.

This chain links TRBV7-3 with TRBJ2-1; D is perhaps TRBD2 (5 bases). Trimming pared 5 bases from V and 1 base from J, leaving 9 bases between. Germline-derived CDR1 and CDR2 are SGHTA and FQGTGA. CDR3 length equals 14 residues. CDR3 sequence reads: CASSPRGSYNEQFF. The CDR3 coding sequence is TGTGCCAGCAGCCCTCGAGGGTCCTACAATGAGCAGTTCTTC.

The rearrangement links TRBV28 to TRBJ2-7; no clear D. Per the germline V gene, CDR1 is MDHEN and CDR2 is SYDVKM. The CDR3 consists of 15 residues. With 2 bases removed from V and 2 bases from J, the gap between germline ends came to 13 bases. CDR3 sequence reads: CASSLRGFSAYEQYF. The CDR3 bases are TGTGCCAGCAGTTTAAGAGGTTTTTCGGCCTACGAGCAGTACTTC.

The chain joins TRBV10-1 to TRBJ2-7, with TRBD1 matching 9 bases. The V gene's germline CDR1 is WNHNN and CDR2 SYGVQD (reference sequence). The CDR3 spans 12 residues. Unmatched junction bases numbered 3, after V lost 6 bases and J lost 6 bases. The CDR3, as DNA: TGCGCCAGCAGGGACAGGGGTGGCGAGCAGTACTTC. Its protein is CASRDRGGEQYF.

The gene calls are TRBV7-9 and TRBJ2-1, with unresolved D. The CDR3 totals 15 residues. Germline lookup yields CDR1 SEHNR and CDR2 FQNEAQ (reference sequence). V gave up 1 base and J gave up 4 bases, with 11 bases separating them. The CDR3 loop is CASSLGTGKYNEQFF. As DNA, the CDR3 is TGTGCCAGCAGCTTAGGTACGGGCAAATACAATGAGCAGTTCTTC. Full variable domain (rest looked up from reference TRBV7-9 and TRBJ2-1): DTGVSQNPRHKITKRGQNVTFRCDPISEHNRLYWYRQTLGQGPEFLTYFQNEAQLEKSRLLSDRFSAERPKGSFSTLEIQRTEQGDSAMYLCASSLGTGKYNEQFFGPGTRLTVL.

To note about this clone: Additional DNA sequences in this sample encode the identical CDR3. The chain is built from TRBV5-1 and TRBJ2-3; a possible D gene is TRBD2 (5 bases). The CDR3 is 14 amino acids. Germline V gene data show CDR1 as SGHRS and CDR2 as YFSETQ. V gave up 3 bases and J gave up 1 base, with 9 bases separating them. In nucleotides, the CDR3 is TGCGCCAGCAGCTGGACCGGGGGCACAGATACGCAGTATTTT. Encoded protein: CASSWTGGTDTQYF.

V is TRBV11-3 and J is TRBJ2-1; 9 bases match TRBD2. This CDR3 contains 16 residues. Germline lookup yields CDR1 SGHNT and CDR2 YENEEA. Trimming removed 2 bases from V and 3 bases from J; junction bases left unmatched: 5. As DNA, the CDR3 is TGTGCCAGCAGCTTAAGTGGTAGCGGGGGCTACAATGAGCAGTTCTTC. Protein sequence: CASSLSGSGGYNEQFF. Full variable domain (rest looked up from reference TRBV11-3 and TRBJ2-1): EAGVVQSPRYKIIEKKQPVAFWCNPISGHNTLYWYLQNLGQGPELLIRYENEEAVDDSQLPKDRFSAERLKGVDSTLKIQPAELGDSAVYLCASSLSGSGGYNEQFFGPGTRLTVL.

The rearrangement links TRBV6-5 to TRBJ2-7; D possibly corresponds to TRBD1 (6 bases). The CDR3 spans 14 residues. Trimming pared 0 bases from V and 2 bases from J, leaving 8 bases between. Per germline, CDR1 MNHEY and CDR2 SVGAGI. CDR3 residues: CASSYSQGTYEQYF. CDR3 DNA sequence: TGTGCCAGCAGTTACTCACAGGGTACCTACGAGCAGTACTTC.

The V and J genes are TRBV19 and TRBJ1-1; tentatively, D is TRBD1 (5 bases). Germline lookup yields CDR1 LNHDA and CDR2 SQIVND (reference sequence). Trimming removed 9 bases at V and 0 bases at J, with 17 bases between. The CDR3 has 15 amino acids. CDR3: CASQTGTGLNTEAFF. The CDR3 nucleotides are TGTGCCAGCCAAACAGGAACGGGTCTGAACACTGAAGCTTTCTTT.

V and J are TRBV19 and TRBJ2-3; possibly TRBD2 for D (5 bases). Per the germline V gene, CDR1 is LNHDA and CDR2 is SQIVND (reference sequence). The CDR3 runs 15 residues. Trimming pared 3 bases from V and 0 bases from J, leaving 10 bases between. The CDR3 loop is CASSMFGESTDTQYF. The CDR3 nucleotides read TGTGCCAGTAGTATGTTCGGGGAGAGCACAGATACGCAGTATTTT.

The CDR3 DNA reads as TGTGCCAGCAGTGAGTACGGGGGCATCACTGAAGCTTTCTTT. This gives the protein CASSEYGGITEAFF. The V and J genes are TRBV6-4 and TRBJ1-1; TRBD1 is a possible D gene (6 bases). Germline CDR1 MRHNA, CDR2 SNTAGT. V shed 3 bases and J shed 4 bases, with 12 bases lying between them. The CDR3 is 14 residues long.

The V and J genes are TRBV10-3 and TRBJ2-2; 9 nucleotides align to TRBD1. Germline CDR1 is ENHRY and CDR2 is SYGVKD. CDR3 length equals 14 residues. V shed 7 bases, J shed 6 bases, and the junction held 6 bases outside the gene matches. The CDR3 here is CAIKRTGESGELFF. The CDR3 bases are TGTGCCATCAAACGGACAGGGGAATCCGGGGAGCTGTTTTTT.

The V call is TRBV5-8, the J call TRBJ2-3; D may be TRBD1 or TRBD2 (5 bases each). The CDR3 is 15 residues long. Trimming stripped 5 bases from V and 6 bases from J, with 19 bases between. The germline V gene has CDR1 SGHTS and CDR2 YDEGEE. CDR3 nucleotide sequence: TGTGCCAGCAGGCTTGAGAGGGGCGCAAGGGATACGCAGTATTTT. Translated: CASRLERGARDTQYF.

V gene TRBV12-2 combines with J gene TRBJ2-2; the table's TRBD2 call for D was not verified on the DNA. TRBV12-2 is a recognized pseudogene. CDR3 size: 16 residues. The CDR3 region is CASRLTNGTNTGELFF. CDR3 sequence (DNA): TGTGCAAGTCGCTTGACCAACGGGACTAACACCGGGGAGCTGTTTTTT.

The chain links TRBV11-2 to TRBJ2-3, with TRBD1 matching 7 bases. This CDR3 region has 14 residues. The junction had 4 bases not matched to a gene; V was cut back by 5 bases and J by 2 bases. Per germline, CDR1 SGHAT and CDR2 FQNNGV. The DNA for the CDR3 is TGTGCCAGCAGCACCGGACAGGACACAGATACGCAGTATTTT. Translating it yields CASSTGQDTDTQYF.

This clone appeared once. The chain combines TRBV12-5 with TRBJ1-3, with D maybe TRBD1 (5 bases). V lost 6 bases, J lost 0 bases, and 15 bases lay in between. The germline gives CDR1 LGHNT, CDR2 FRNRAP. The CDR3 has 16 residues. The CDR3 protein is CASGRSPGPSGNTIYF. CDR3 nucleotides: TGTGCTAGTGGCCGCTCACCGGGGCCCTCTGGAAACACCATATATTTT.

In DNA form, the CDR3 reads TGTGCCAGCAGCTTCTATAGGGGAGGAGAAGAGACCCAGTACTTC. Protein: CASSFYRGGEETQYF. The J gene is TRBJ2-5, the V gene TRBV11-2, with D tentatively TRBD2 (6 bases). CDR1 and CDR2 from the germline V gene are SGHAT and FQNNGV. V gave up 3 bases and J gave up 3 bases, with 14 bases separating them. This CDR3 region has 15 residues.

The chain joins TRBV29-1 to TRBJ2-7; 12 nucleotides agree with TRBD1. This CDR3 is built from 13 residues. Germline CDR1 SQVTM, CDR2 ANQGSEA. Unmatched junction bases numbered 7, after V lost 5 bases and J lost 8 bases. Here the CDR3 reads CSVSRDRGQKQYF. The CDR3 region has the DNA TGCAGCGTTAGCCGGGACAGGGGGCAAAAGCAGTACTTC.

In the case of this clone: The sample has other DNA sequences that encode this CDR3 too. The chain recombines TRBV5-4 with TRBJ2-5; D remains unclear. CDR1 is SGHNT, CDR2 YYREEE, per germline (reference sequence). This CDR3 spans 11 amino acids. The V and J ends lost 2 bases and 4 bases respectively, with 3 bases between them. DNA for the CDR3: TGTGCCAGCAGCTTTCGAGAGACCCAGTACTTC. Protein product: CASSFRETQYF. The full variable domain, with the rest looked up from reference TRBV5-4 and TRBJ2-5, is ETGVTQSPTHLIKTRGQQVTLRCSSQSGHNTVSWYQQALGQGPQFIFQYYREEENGRGNFPPRFSGLQFPNYSSELNVNALELDDSALYLCASSFRETQYFGPGTRLLVL.

This chain joins TRBV4-2 and TRBJ2-7; D possibly matches TRBD1 or TRBD2 (5 bases each). Germline V CDR1 and CDR2: LGHNA, YNFKEQ. Trimming left V 0 bases short and J 4 bases short, with 19 bases between. This CDR3 is 17 amino acids long. CDR3 sequence (DNA): TGTGCCAGCAGCCAAGATCTACGAACGGGAACAGGATACGAGCAGTACTTC. This encodes CASSQDLRTGTGYEQYF.

The CDR3 protein is CASSVTGGVSYNEQFF. CDR3 in DNA: TGTGCCAGCAGCGTGACCGGAGGCGTATCCTACAATGAGCAGTTCTTC. This chain connects TRBV9 to TRBJ2-1; D may be TRBD2 (5 bases). The V gene lost 2 bases and the J gene lost 1 base, with 13 bases spanning the gap. The germline V gene encodes CDR1 SGDLS and CDR2 YYNGEE. This CDR3 contains 16 residues.

The rearrangement joins TRBV2 to TRBJ1-4; TRBD1 matches at 7 bases. The CDR3 consists of 14 residues. After removal of 6 bases from V and 8 bases from J, the junction contained 9 bases not matched to a gene. Germline V CDR1 and CDR2: SNHLY, FYNNEI. DNA of the CDR3: TGTGCCAGCAGGATACAGGGGCGAGGGGAAAAACTGTTTTTT. It translates to CASRIQGRGEKLFF.

Concerning this clone: This same CDR3 is encoded by further DNA sequences in the sample. This sequence joins TRBV11-2 and TRBJ1-5; a weak D match, TRBD1 (6 bases). Deletions cut 1 base from V and 1 base from J, with 8 bases between. The length of the CDR3 is 15 residues. Germline V gene data show CDR1 as SGHAT and CDR2 as FQNNGV. The chain's CDR3 is CASSLGRGSNQPQHF. The CDR3 DNA is TGTGCCAGCAGCTTAGGGAGGGGGAGCAATCAGCCCCAGCATTTT.

CDR3 coding DNA: TGCAGCGTGGCCGGAACTAGCGGGAGTTCCTCTAGCACAGATACGCAGTATTTT. Translated, it gives CSVAGTSGSSSSTDTQYF. The chain links TRBV29-1 to TRBJ2-3; 11 bases line up with TRBD2. Germline assignment: CDR1 SQVTM and CDR2 ANQGSEA. The ends lost 6 bases at V and 0 bases at J; junction bases unmatched: 14. The CDR3 has 18 amino acids.

The CDR3 DNA follows: TGTGCCAGTAGTATAGATGGGAGAACCCAGTACTTC. This sequence encodes CASSIDGRTQYF. The chain links TRBV19 to TRBJ2-5; D is perhaps TRBD2 (5 bases). Germline lookup yields CDR1 LNHDA and CDR2 SQIVND (reference sequence). CDR3 size: 12 residues. Between the trimmed V and J ends, which lost 0 bases and 8 bases, there was a span of 7 bases.

CDR3 sequence reads: CASSLAGVGTEAFF. CDR3 nucleotide sequence: TGTGCCAGCAGCTTGGCAGGGGTAGGGACTGAAGCTTTCTTT. The chain is built from TRBV11-2 and TRBJ1-1; TRBD1 is a possible D gene (6 bases). Germline lookup yields CDR1 SGHAT and CDR2 FQNNGV. The length of the CDR3 is 14 residues. V was cut by 3 bases and J by 5 bases, with 13 bases left in between.

V and J are TRBV7-2 and TRBJ2-1, with no clear D. The germline V and J ends were trimmed by 2 bases and 5 bases, with 10 bases remaining between them. This CDR3 has 14 residues. CDR1 and CDR2 from the germline V gene are SGHTA and FQGNSA. CDR3 in DNA: TGTGCCAGCAGCTTATCAGGTGACCACAATGAGCAGTTCTTC. It codes for CASSLSGDHNEQFF.

DNA for the CDR3: TGTGCCAGCAGTGAGGCGGGACTAGGCGTCAATGAGCAGTTCTTC. Encoded protein: CASSEAGLGVNEQFF. The chain employs TRBV28 and TRBJ2-1; 8 bases map to TRBD2. The CDR3 totals 15 residues. The germline V gene encodes CDR1 MDHEN and CDR2 SYDVKM. Trimming at V came to 5 bases and at J to 6 bases, leaving 9 bases not matched to a gene.

The rearrangement links TRBV7-9 to TRBJ2-4, with a weak D call TRBD1 (5 bases). The CDR3 consists of 14 residues. The germline V gene encodes CDR1 SEHNR and CDR2 FQNEAQ (reference sequence). Trimming removed 5 bases from V and 8 bases from J, with 16 bases in between. CDR3 in amino acids: CASSPRKGPDIQYF. The DNA of the CDR3 is TGTGCCAGCAGCCCCCGGAAGGGGCCCGACATTCAGTACTTC.

The J gene is TRBJ2-1, the V gene TRBV5-5; possibly TRBD2 for D (6 bases). In germline, CDR1 is SGHKS, CDR2 YYEKEE (reference sequence). V dropped 0 bases and J dropped 0 bases, with 16 bases sitting between them. The CDR3 has 18 amino acids. As DNA, the CDR3 is TGTGCCAGCAGCTTGGCTTTTGGGACTTACACCTCCTACAATGAGCAGTTCTTC. The encoded protein is CASSLAFGTYTSYNEQFF.